The rows below give T cell receptor beta chains drawn from one sample of a study of blood T cell repertoires in COVID-19. Using immunoSEQ multiplex PCR, the repertoire was profiled, and TCRdb retains in-frame clones only, with some absent. The sample shows about 120,000 clones, 70% to 80% of them seen only once. The sequenced sample was peripheral blood. The source is a woman aged 80 or over with acute or convalescent COVID-19. Each CDR3 is given with its conserved first and last residue. D genes are given only for firm matches. The size of a clone is reported for some rows only, either as once, few or many, or as a class for expanded clones.

abundance	j_gene	d_gene	v_gene	CDR3aa	CDR3nt
.	TRBJ1-6	.	TRBV6-2/TRBV6-3	CASSYAVYNSPLHF	TGTGCCAGCAGTTACGCGGTCTATAATTCACCCCTCCACTTT
few	TRBJ1-2	.	TRBV12-3/TRBV12-4	CASSLTSNYGYTF	TGTGCCAGCAGTTTAACCAGTAACTATGGCTACACCTTC
.	TRBJ2-1	TRBD1	TRBV7-9	CASRQPGQGEWVNEQFF	TGTGCCAGCAGACAGCCGGGACAGGGAGAGTGGGTGAATGAGCAGTTCTTC
.	TRBJ2-2	.	TRBV21-1	CASSKRTSGTVTGELFF	TGTGCCAGCAGCAAACGGACTAGCGGGACAGTCACCGGGGAGCTGTTTTTT
.	TRBJ2-5	.	TRBV2	CASKGLRGGETQYF	TGTGCCAGCAAGGGACTACGCGGGGGCGAGACCCAGTACTTC
.	TRBJ1-1	TRBD1	TRBV19	CASREQGVTEAFF	TGTGCCAGTAGGGAACAGGGGGTCACTGAAGCTTTCTTT
.	TRBJ1-2	TRBD1	TRBV11-2	CASSVGSGTGDGYTF	TGTGCCAGCAGCGTGGGTTCCGGGACAGGGGATGGCTACACCTTC
.	TRBJ2-4	TRBD1	TRBV6-2/TRBV6-3	CASSYGQGRNIQYF	TGTGCCAGCAGTTACGGACAGGGTCGCAACATTCAGTACTTC
.	TRBJ2-3	TRBD2	TRBV7-3	CASSLRGTSGDGDTQYF	TGTGCCAGCAGCTTAAGAGGGACTAGCGGGGACGGAGATACGCAGTATTTT
.	TRBJ2-5	TRBD2	TRBV9	CASSPQLAGGRETQYF	TGTGCCAGCAGCCCTCAACTTGCGGGAGGCAGAGAGACCCAGTACTTC
.	TRBJ1-1	TRBD1	TRBV12-5	CASGLKGQGNNNTEAFF	TGTGCTAGTGGTTTGAAGGGACAGGGTAATAATAACACTGAAGCTTTCTTT
.	TRBJ1-2	.	TRBV2	CASSVQGYGYTF	TGTGCCAGCAGCGTACAGGGTTATGGCTACACCTTC
.	TRBJ1-1	.	TRBV25-1	CASSALWGQGNTEAFF	TGTGCCAGCAGTGCCCTCTGGGGGCAGGGGAACACTGAAGCTTTCTTT
.	TRBJ1-4	.	TRBV7-8	CASSFVRLPFSEKLFF	TGTGCCAGCAGCTTCGTTAGACTCCCTTTTTCAGAAAAACTGTTTTTT
.	TRBJ2-2	.	TRBV11-3	CASSPGPANTGELFF	TGTGCCAGCAGCCCAGGGCCAGCAAACACCGGGGAGCTGTTTTTT